Listed below are T cell receptor beta chains from one sample, sequenced in a study of glioma-infiltrating T cells after dendritic cell vaccination. TCRdb's copy holds only in-frame clones and misses some; the assay was immunoSEQ multiplex PCR. The table lists more than 85,000 clones, 85% to 90% of them singletons. Sequenced here: blood, sampled after dendritic cell vaccination. The receptor set was obtained from a human donor with glioblastoma. Both conserved end residues are part of each CDR3.

V gene: TRBV27; CDR3 protein: CASSFVRGNEQFF
V gene: TRBV7-9; CDR3 protein: CASSPRAADYEQYF
V gene: TRBV6-1; CDR3 protein: CASSESGGYTEAFF
V gene: TRBV30; CDR3 protein: CAWSPNREAFF
V gene: TRBV11-2; CDR3 protein: CASSFSGSYNEQFF
V gene: TRBV28; CDR3 protein: CASSRGNRQFF
V gene: TRBV5-6; CDR3 protein: CASSLALTGRQETQYF
V gene: TRBV19; CDR3 protein: CASSSTRPDRASPSVVAFF
V gene: TRBV6-6; CDR3 protein: CASRVTGPEKLFF
V gene: TRBV9; CDR3 protein: CASSAEIFDEQFF
V gene: TRBV5-1; CDR3 protein: CASSPRPSSATTGEQYF
V gene: TRBV28; CDR3 protein: CASSIRDRAYNEQFF
V gene: TRBV29-1; CDR3 protein: CSVSQGPSGLVWEQYF
V gene: TRBV19; CDR3 protein: CASSLTGQGGNQPQHF